This is a list of T cell receptor beta chains from one sample in a study of T-cell reconstitution after alpha-beta-depleted transplantation in children. MiXCR was run by TCRdb on the PCR reads, yielding one entry per CDR3 protein. The sample has a few hundred thousand distinct CDR3 sequences; about a quarter are singletons. Here the sequenced sample was PBMCs, mostly from graft donor cells, taken 180 days after TCRalphabeta/CD19-depleted stem cell transplant. These receptors all stem from a male patient younger than 18 who had a stem cell transplant for acute lymphoblastic leukemia, so the T cells may come from the graft donor. Both conserved end residues are part of each CDR3. Each record gives: V gene, D gene, J gene, clone size, CDR3 DNA, CDR3 protein. A D gene is named only where the DNA matches it firmly. Rows may omit the clone size; those that give it use once, few, many or a size class.

V gene: TRBV15; D gene: -; J gene: TRBJ2-3; clone size: few; CDR3 DNA: TGTGCCACCAGCAGAGCTCCGACAGATACGCAGTATTTT; CDR3 protein: CATSRAPTDTQYF
V gene: TRBV6-5; D gene: TRBD2; J gene: TRBJ2-2; clone size: -; CDR3 DNA: TGTGCCAGCAGTTACTCCCGCGGGAGGGCGAACACCGGGGAGCTGTTTTTT; CDR3 protein: CASSYSRGRANTGELFF
V gene: TRBV6-2/TRBV6-3; D gene: -; J gene: TRBJ2-3; clone size: few; CDR3 DNA: TGTGCCAGCAGTTCATCCGGCCGATATACGCAGTATTTT; CDR3 protein: CASSSSGRYTQYF
V gene: TRBV9; D gene: -; J gene: TRBJ1-6; clone size: few; CDR3 DNA: TGTGCCAGCAGCGTAGGGATGGGGCTATGGGCACCCCTCCACTTT; CDR3 protein: CASSVGMGLWAPLHF
V gene: TRBV12-3/TRBV12-4; D gene: TRBD1; J gene: TRBJ1-4; clone size: -; CDR3 DNA: TGTGCCATCTGCCCGAGACAGGGGCGGACCCTCGATGAAAAACTGTTTTTT; CDR3 protein: CAICPRQGRTLDEKLFF
V gene: TRBV5-1; D gene: -; J gene: TRBJ2-1; clone size: many; CDR3 DNA: TGCGCCAGCAGCTTGGAACCTTACAATGAGCAGTTCTTC; CDR3 protein: CASSLEPYNEQFF
V gene: TRBV24-1; D gene: TRBD2; J gene: TRBJ2-5; clone size: -; CDR3 DNA: TGTGCCACCAGTGAGGGACTAGCGGGAGGTAAAAAGACCCAGTACTTC; CDR3 protein: CATSEGLAGGKKTQYF
V gene: TRBV7-9; D gene: TRBD1; J gene: TRBJ1-1; clone size: few; CDR3 DNA: TGTGCCAGCAGCTCGGGACAGGGGGGAGCTTTCTTT; CDR3 protein: CASSSGQGGAFF
V gene: TRBV5-1; D gene: TRBD2; J gene: TRBJ2-3; clone size: few; CDR3 DNA: TGCGCCAGCAGCTTGCGGGGACTAGCGGGAGGCCGGGGAATCACAGATACGCAGTATTTT; CDR3 protein: CASSLRGLAGGRGITDTQYF
V gene: TRBV27; D gene: TRBD2; J gene: TRBJ2-1; clone size: many; CDR3 DNA: TGTGCCAGCAGTCCAATCCGGACTAGCGGGAGAGATGATGAGCAGTTCTTC; CDR3 protein: CASSPIRTSGRDDEQFF
V gene: TRBV20-1; D gene: -; J gene: TRBJ2-7; clone size: few; CDR3 DNA: TGCAGTGCTGGGTCGAGGTACTACGAGCAGTACTTC; CDR3 protein: CSAGSRYYEQYF
V gene: TRBV10-3; D gene: -; J gene: TRBJ1-2; clone size: -; CDR3 DNA: TGTGCCACTCAACGCCCGACGGGGAACTATGGCTACACCTTC; CDR3 protein: CATQRPTGNYGYTF
V gene: TRBV5-5; D gene: TRBD2; J gene: TRBJ2-3; clone size: few; CDR3 DNA: TGTGCCAGCAGCTTGTTCCTCCTAGCGGGAGATATTGATACGCAGTATTTT; CDR3 protein: CASSLFLLAGDIDTQYF
V gene: TRBV20-1; D gene: -; J gene: TRBJ2-1; clone size: many; CDR3 DNA: TGCAGTGCAACTACTAACTACAATGAGCAGTTCTTC; CDR3 protein: CSATTNYNEQFF
V gene: TRBV9; D gene: -; J gene: TRBJ2-7; clone size: many; CDR3 DNA: TGTGCCAGCAGCGTAGGGAGTCAAAGCTCCTACGAGCAGTACTTC; CDR3 protein: CASSVGSQSSYEQYF
V gene: TRBV28; D gene: -; J gene: TRBJ2-7; clone size: few; CDR3 DNA: TGTGCCAGCAGTGCTAGCATATACGAGCAGTACTTC; CDR3 protein: CASSASIYEQYF
V gene: TRBV5-1; D gene: TRBD2; J gene: TRBJ2-3; clone size: few; CDR3 DNA: TGCGCCAGCAGCCCCGGACTAGCGGGCATCGATACGCAGTATTTT; CDR3 protein: CASSPGLAGIDTQYF
V gene: TRBV6-5; D gene: TRBD2; J gene: TRBJ2-2; clone size: -; CDR3 DNA: TGTGCCAGCAGTTACGGGCGGGAGTTCAGCACCGGGGAGCTGTTTTTT; CDR3 protein: CASSYGREFSTGELFF
V gene: TRBV5-1; D gene: -; J gene: TRBJ2-2; clone size: -; CDR3 DNA: TGCGCCAGCAGCTTGGATAAGTACACCGGGGAGCTGTTTTTT; CDR3 protein: CASSLDKYTGELFF
V gene: TRBV4-1; D gene: -; J gene: TRBJ1-1; clone size: -; CDR3 DNA: TGCGCCAGCAGCCAACGACACAAATTACAGGTTTCCATTGAAGCTTTCTTT; CDR3 protein: CASSQRHKLQVSIEAFF
V gene: TRBV27; D gene: TRBD1; J gene: TRBJ2-1; clone size: -; CDR3 DNA: TGTGCCAGCAGTTTCGGGACAGGACTTTTTTACAATGAGCAGTCCTTC; CDR3 protein: CASSFGTGLFYNEQSF
V gene: TRBV7-3; D gene: -; J gene: TRBJ2-3; clone size: -; CDR3 DNA: TGTGCCAGCAGCTTAACGGGAGGTCCCACAGATACGCAGTATTTT; CDR3 protein: CASSLTGGPTDTQYF
V gene: TRBV14; D gene: TRBD1; J gene: TRBJ1-2; clone size: -; CDR3 DNA: TGTGCCAGCAGCCGAACCGGGACAGGGTATGGCTACACCTTC; CDR3 protein: CASSRTGTGYGYTF
V gene: TRBV11-2; D gene: -; J gene: TRBJ2-3; clone size: few; CDR3 DNA: TGTGCCAGCAGCTTCGGGCTAGCGAGCACAGATACGCAGTATTTT; CDR3 protein: CASSFGLASTDTQYF
V gene: TRBV5-1; D gene: -; J gene: TRBJ2-5; clone size: many; CDR3 DNA: TGCGCCAGCAGCTTGGACAGGGATGGTGAAGAGACCCAGTACTTC; CDR3 protein: CASSLDRDGEETQYF
V gene: TRBV20-1; D gene: -; J gene: TRBJ2-7; clone size: few; CDR3 DNA: TGCAGTGCTAGTGGCGATTTCCCCTACGAGCAGTACTTC; CDR3 protein: CSASGDFPYEQYF
V gene: TRBV3-1; D gene: -; J gene: TRBJ2-1; clone size: -; CDR3 DNA: TGTGCCAGCAGCCAAGTGACTAGTGGCAATGAGCAGTTCTTC; CDR3 protein: CASSQVTSGNEQFF
V gene: TRBV4-1; D gene: -; J gene: TRBJ1-6; clone size: few; CDR3 DNA: TGCGCCAGCAGCCAAGATGAAAGGGGAAGCTATAATTCACCCCTCCACTTT; CDR3 protein: CASSQDERGSYNSPLHF
V gene: TRBV13; D gene: TRBD1; J gene: TRBJ1-2; clone size: few; CDR3 DNA: TGTGCCAGCAGCCCTATACAGGGGATGGTCGGCTACACCTTC; CDR3 protein: CASSPIQGMVGYTF
V gene: TRBV9; D gene: -; J gene: TRBJ2-1; clone size: -; CDR3 DNA: TGTGCCAGCAGCGTAGAAAACAGCCCACGAGCCCCCTACAATGAGCAGTTCTTC; CDR3 protein: CASSVENSPRAPYNEQFF
V gene: TRBV7-6; D gene: -; J gene: TRBJ1-4; clone size: few; CDR3 DNA: TGTGCCAGCAGCTTCGGGCTCTATGAAAAACTGTTTTTT; CDR3 protein: CASSFGLYEKLFF
V gene: TRBV19; D gene: -; J gene: TRBJ2-7; clone size: -; CDR3 DNA: TGTGCCAGTAGTACTGGGACGATCTCCTACGAGCAGTACTTC; CDR3 protein: CASSTGTISYEQYF
V gene: TRBV4-1; D gene: -; J gene: TRBJ1-5; clone size: -; CDR3 DNA: TGCGCCAGCAGCCAACGGGCAGGGAATCAGCCCCAGCATTTT; CDR3 protein: CASSQRAGNQPQHF
V gene: TRBV11-2; D gene: -; J gene: TRBJ2-5; clone size: -; CDR3 DNA: TGTGCCAGCAGCTTAGTGTTTGTAGGGACACACCAAGAGACCCAGTACTTC; CDR3 protein: CASSLVFVGTHQETQYF
V gene: TRBV6-1; D gene: -; J gene: TRBJ2-1; clone size: few; CDR3 DNA: TGTGCCAGCAGTACCCTCCTCTCCTACAATGAGCAGTTCTTC; CDR3 protein: CASSTLLSYNEQFF
V gene: TRBV12-3/TRBV12-4; D gene: -; J gene: TRBJ2-7; clone size: few; CDR3 DNA: TGTGCCAGCAGGAATGGAGACCGACAGGTGATCTCCTACGAGCAGTACTTC; CDR3 protein: CASRNGDRQVISYEQYF
V gene: TRBV20-1; D gene: -; J gene: TRBJ2-1; clone size: -; CDR3 DNA: TGCAGTGCTAGAGAAGGGGGGGCGGGTGAGCAGTTCTTC; CDR3 protein: CSAREGGAGEQFF
V gene: TRBV5-1; D gene: TRBD2; J gene: TRBJ2-2; clone size: many; CDR3 DNA: TGCGCCAGCAGCTGGACTAGCGGGTCTCCGAACACCGGGGAGCTGTTTTTT; CDR3 protein: CASSWTSGSPNTGELFF
V gene: TRBV7-2; D gene: -; J gene: TRBJ2-3; clone size: -; CDR3 DNA: TGTGCCAGCAGCCGCTGGGACACAGATACGCAGTATTTT; CDR3 protein: CASSRWDTDTQYF
V gene: TRBV4-1; D gene: TRBD2; J gene: TRBJ2-5; clone size: few; CDR3 DNA: TGCGCCAGCAGCCATCCTAGCGGATCGTACCAAGAGACCCAGTACTTC; CDR3 protein: CASSHPSGSYQETQYF
V gene: TRBV3-1; D gene: -; J gene: TRBJ1-2; clone size: -; CDR3 DNA: TGTGCCAGCAGCCAAGTTAGGAGGTCATATGGCTACACCTTC; CDR3 protein: CASSQVRRSYGYTF
V gene: TRBV12-3/TRBV12-4; D gene: -; J gene: TRBJ2-2; clone size: few; CDR3 DNA: TGTGCCAGCAGCGCATCTGTGGGGAGCGGGGAGCTGTTTTTT; CDR3 protein: CASSASVGSGELFF
V gene: TRBV29-1; D gene: -; J gene: TRBJ1-2; clone size: -; CDR3 DNA: TGCAGCGTTGGATTCTACAGGACCTATGGCTACACCTTC; CDR3 protein: CSVGFYRTYGYTF
V gene: TRBV12-3/TRBV12-4; D gene: -; J gene: TRBJ1-6; clone size: few; CDR3 DNA: TGTGCCAGCAGTTTAGCGAGTATAGGAGCACATTCACCCCTCCACTTT; CDR3 protein: CASSLASIGAHSPLHF
V gene: TRBV27; D gene: TRBD1; J gene: TRBJ1-2; clone size: -; CDR3 DNA: TGTGCCAGCAAAACCCGGACAGGAATCTATGGCTACACCTTC; CDR3 protein: CASKTRTGIYGYTF
V gene: TRBV29-1; D gene: -; J gene: TRBJ1-4; clone size: -; CDR3 DNA: TGCAGCGTTTCAACCTTTTCCAGGGGTCGGACTGAAAAACTGTTTTTT; CDR3 protein: CSVSTFSRGRTEKLFF
V gene: TRBV2; D gene: TRBD2; J gene: TRBJ2-3; clone size: -; CDR3 DNA: TGTGCCAGCAGCGACACTCTAGCGGGAGATAACACAGATACGCAGTATTTT; CDR3 protein: CASSDTLAGDNTDTQYF
V gene: TRBV15; D gene: TRBD1; J gene: TRBJ2-1; clone size: -; CDR3 DNA: TGTGCCACCAGCTCCTACAGGGGCGTGGTAGATGAGCAGTTCTTC; CDR3 protein: CATSSYRGVVDEQFF
V gene: TRBV25-1; D gene: -; J gene: TRBJ1-1; clone size: -; CDR3 DNA: TGTGCCAGCAGTGAGGGGATGGGGTGGAAGAACACTGAAGCTTTCTTT; CDR3 protein: CASSEGMGWKNTEAFF
V gene: TRBV5-1; D gene: -; J gene: TRBJ1-1; clone size: -; CDR3 DNA: TGCGCCAGCAGCTTACAGGGAAGGGGGATGAACACTGAAGCTTTCTTT; CDR3 protein: CASSLQGRGMNTEAFF
V gene: TRBV5-6; D gene: -; J gene: TRBJ1-1; clone size: -; CDR3 DNA: TGTACCAGCAGCTTGGCCATCAGGCTTCAGGAGAACACTGAAGCTTTCTTT; CDR3 protein: CTSSLAIRLQENTEAFF
V gene: TRBV5-1; D gene: TRBD2; J gene: TRBJ2-5; clone size: few; CDR3 DNA: TGCGCCAGCAGCTTATCCGTGGGGGAGGGCCAAGAGACCCAGTACTTC; CDR3 protein: CASSLSVGEGQETQYF
V gene: TRBV4-2; D gene: TRBD2; J gene: TRBJ2-2; clone size: -; CDR3 DNA: TGTGCCAGCAGCCAAGTGCGGCTAGCGGGAGGGAACACCGGGGAGCTGTTTTTT; CDR3 protein: CASSQVRLAGGNTGELFF
V gene: TRBV7-9; D gene: -; J gene: TRBJ1-2; clone size: few; CDR3 DNA: TGTGCCAGCAGCTTAGCCAGCTTCTATGGCTACACCTTC; CDR3 protein: CASSLASFYGYTF
V gene: TRBV9; D gene: TRBD2; J gene: TRBJ2-7; clone size: few; CDR3 DNA: TGTGCCAGCAGCGTATCGGCGGGAGACTACGAGCAGTACTTC; CDR3 protein: CASSVSAGDYEQYF
V gene: TRBV12-3/TRBV12-4; D gene: -; J gene: TRBJ2-7; clone size: few; CDR3 DNA: TGTGCCAGCAGTAAAGAAGTCTACGAGCAGTACTTC; CDR3 protein: CASSKEVYEQYF
V gene: TRBV5-1; D gene: TRBD1; J gene: TRBJ2-1; clone size: few; CDR3 DNA: TGCGCCAGCAGCTTGGCCCCCTCCGGGGACAGGGAATTCTTC; CDR3 protein: CASSLAPSGDREFF
V gene: TRBV4-1; D gene: -; J gene: TRBJ1-3; clone size: few; CDR3 DNA: TGCGCCAGCAGCCAAGACCACTACTTTAGCTCTGGAAACACCATATATTTT; CDR3 protein: CASSQDHYFSSGNTIYF
V gene: TRBV5-1; D gene: -; J gene: TRBJ2-1; clone size: few; CDR3 DNA: TGCGCCAGCAGCTTGGTGGGCTCCTACAATGAGCAGTTCTTC; CDR3 protein: CASSLVGSYNEQFF
V gene: TRBV20-1; D gene: TRBD1; J gene: TRBJ2-7; clone size: few; CDR3 DNA: TGCAGTGCGGGACAGGGGGCTTCAAACTACGAGCAGTACTTC; CDR3 protein: CSAGQGASNYEQYF